This TCR beta chain was captured in a study of radiation and T cells in renal cell carcinoma. The protocol was immunoSEQ multiplex PCR, while the TCRdb copy is restricted to in-frame clones and leaves out a portion. The table lists 150,000 to 180,000 clones, 87% of them singletons, with roughly 13% in the top ten. The time point: blood 2 weeks post-SBRT. Documented treatment: 15 Gy SBRT to primary tumor, nephrectomy 4 weeks later. After SBRT, blood was collected at 2 and 4 weeks, plus baseline. Clear cell pathology was present in this patient's renal cell carcinoma. Concerning this clone itself: As yet, its antigen is unknown.

Points from the study as a whole: From baseline, blood top tumor clonotypes peaked at 2 weeks post-radiation.

This CDR3 is 17 amino acids long. Germline CDR1 SGHTS, CDR2 YDEGEE. V gave up 4 bases and J gave up 2 bases, with 19 bases separating them. The input for sequencing was blood, taken from a patient whose treatment included radiotherapy and nephrectomy. This TCR was recovered from a woman aged 45 to 65 with renal cell carcinoma. The V gene is TRBV5-8, the J gene TRBJ1-3, with D tentatively TRBD1 (5 bases). This chain's CDR3 is CASSGGLAGEPGNTIYF. The DNA for the CDR3 is TGTGCCAGCAGCGGGGGACTTGCGGGGGAACCTGGAAACACCATATATTTT. The full variable domain, completed using reference TRBV5-8 and TRBJ1-3, is EAGVTQSPTHLIKTRGQQATLRCSPISGHTSVYWYQQALGLGLQFLLWYDEGEERNRGNFPPRFSGRQFPNYSSELNVNALELEDSALYLCASSGGLAGEPGNTIYFGEGSWLTVV.